This T cell receptor (beta chain) was captured in a study of radiotherapy plus CTLA-4 blockade in lung cancer. Germline V lookup: CDR1 MNHNS, CDR2 SASEGT. V lost 2 bases, J lost 1 base, and 6 bases lay in between. The CDR3 is 14 amino acids. Sequenced by immunoSEQ multiplex PCR; TCRdb stores in-frame clones only, minus some. Here the sample spans some 110,000 clones, 70% to 90% being singletons. Chemo-refractory metastatic non-small-cell lung cancer patients received focal radiation with ipilimumab CTLA-4 blockade. The specimen was peripheral blood, collected from a patient treated with radiotherapy plus ipilimumab. The V call is TRBV6-1, the J call TRBJ1-3; D remains unclear. The TCR originated in a human donor with non-small cell lung cancer that progressed on radiotherapy plus ipilimumab. The CDR3 DNA sequence: TGTGCCAGCAGTGAATCAGGATCTGGAAACACCATATATTTT. Translated, it gives CASSESGSGNTIYF.